This T cell receptor beta chain was identified in a study of T cell clonotyping in hematopoietic cell transplantation. Per the germline V gene, CDR1 is MDHEN and CDR2 is SYDVKM. V lost 6 bases to trimming and J lost 7 bases; unmatched junction nucleotides: 13. The length of the CDR3 is 15 residues. Time point described: recipient sample about 28 days before transplant, after cytoreduction. In its sample, this clone was seen once. Its specificity is unknown. Repertoires were generated with immunoSEQ multiplex PCR, while TCRdb's copy carries only in-frame clones and drops some. Of about 6,800 clones in the sample, about 91% were seen once. General study points: Pathologically expanded recipient clonotypes increased progressively from day 30 to day 180 as diversity fell. Higher Inverse Simpson Index values in graft donor and pretransplant recipient predicted broader posttransplant TCR diversity.

The TCR originated in a man in his thirties or forties with acute myeloid leukemia. Some clones in this sample may be carry-over from other donors' samples. The chain has TRBV28 and TRBJ2-7; 9 nucleotides line up with TRBD2. The sample in question was peripheral blood mononuclear cells, obtained before stem cell transplant. CDR3 protein: CASRSSMAGGPEQYF. In DNA form, the CDR3 reads TGTGCCAGCAGGTCCTCGATGGCGGGAGGGCCGGAGCAGTACTTC.